This T cell receptor beta chain was captured in a study of early T cells in non-severe SARS-CoV-2 infection. Background on the study: Bulk RNA taken from unsorted whole blood was sequenced, leaving chains unpaired.

This CDR3 has 15 residues. Researchers tagged individual cDNA molecules with unique molecular identifiers. MiXCR was run by TCRdb on the 5' RACE reads, yielding one entry per CDR3 protein. The profile covers about 55,000 distinct CDR3 sequences, with approximately 8.4% appearing a single time and approximately 4% taken by the ten largest. This clonotype was counted at least ten times. The TCR originated in an adult who was a healthcare worker with PCR-confirmed SARS-CoV-2 infection or an uninfected control (not recorded which). The sequenced material came from whole blood. V and J are TRBV21-1 and TRBJ1-4; TRBD1 is the table's D call, not checked against the DNA. TRBV21-1 is a known pseudogene. This CDR3 is CASSTLTSGTEKLFF. The CDR3, as DNA: TGTGCCAGCAGCACCCTGACGTCAGGGACTGAAAAACTGTTTTTT.